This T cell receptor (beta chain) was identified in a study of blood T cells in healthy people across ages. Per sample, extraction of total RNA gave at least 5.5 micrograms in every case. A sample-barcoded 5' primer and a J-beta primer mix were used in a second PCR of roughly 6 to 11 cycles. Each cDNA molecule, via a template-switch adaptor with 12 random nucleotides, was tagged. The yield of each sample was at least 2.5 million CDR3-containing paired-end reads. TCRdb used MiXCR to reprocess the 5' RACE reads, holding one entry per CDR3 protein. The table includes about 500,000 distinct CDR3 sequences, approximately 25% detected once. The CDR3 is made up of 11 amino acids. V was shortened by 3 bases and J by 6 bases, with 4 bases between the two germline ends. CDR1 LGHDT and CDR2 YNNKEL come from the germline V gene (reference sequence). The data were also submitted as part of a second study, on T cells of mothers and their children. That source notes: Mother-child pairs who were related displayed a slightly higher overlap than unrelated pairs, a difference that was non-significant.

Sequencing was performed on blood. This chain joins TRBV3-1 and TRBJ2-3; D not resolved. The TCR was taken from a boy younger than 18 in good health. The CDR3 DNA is TGTGCCAGCAGCCATCAGGATACGCAGTATTTT. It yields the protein CASSHQDTQYF.